The 15 T cell receptor beta chains reported below all come from one sample, sequenced in a study of blood T cell repertoires in COVID-19. Assay: immunoSEQ multiplex PCR; the TCRdb copy retains only in-frame clones and omits some. This repertoire shows roughly 450,000 clones, 90% found once; its top ten account for about 0.63%. Material: PBMCs or T cells enriched from blood (not recorded which). The receptors stem from a man aged 18 to 29 who had recovered from COVID-19.

J is TRBJ1-5 and V is TRBV28, with TRBD1 as a possible D gene (6 bases). V shed 8 bases and J shed 2 bases, with 16 bases lying between them. Looked up from germline, CDR1 is MDHEN and CDR2 is SYDVKM. The CDR3 covers 15 residues. CDR3 protein: CASVQRGLGNQPQHF. The CDR3 DNA reads as TGTGCCAGCGTCCAGAGGGGGTTGGGCAATCAGCCCCAGCATTTT.

The rearrangement links TRBV27 to TRBJ2-1; perhaps TRBD1 as D (6 bases). From germline, CDR1 is MNHEY and CDR2 SMNVEV (reference sequence). The ends were cut back, 4 bases at V and 3 bases at J, with 7 bases in the middle. The CDR3 is made up of 13 amino acids. For the CDR3, the DNA is TGTGCCAGCAGTTCGGACAGCTACAATGAGCAGTTCTTC. Translation gives CASSSDSYNEQFF.

The sample holds a few counts of this clone. V gene TRBV2 combines with J gene TRBJ1-3, with 8 bases lining up with TRBD1. The V gene end was trimmed by 5 bases and the J gene end by 8 bases; junction bases not matched to a gene: 5. Per germline, CDR1 SNHLY and CDR2 FYNNEI. The CDR3 totals 13 residues. Written as DNA, the CDR3 is TGTGCCAGCAGTCGGGACAGGTGGGACACCATATATTTT. Its protein is CASSRDRWDTIYF. The full variable domain, rest sourced from reference TRBV2 and TRBJ1-3, is EPEVTQTPSHQVTQMGQEVILRCVPISNHLYFYWYRQILGQKVEFLVSFYNNEISEKSEIFDDQFSVERPDGSNFTLKIRSTKLEDSAMYFCASSRDRWDTIYFGEGSWLTVV.

The gene calls are TRBV19 and TRBJ1-2; TRBD1 matches 7 bases. The CDR3 runs 15 residues. Germline CDR1 is LNHDA and CDR2 is SQIVND (reference sequence). J gave up 4 bases and V 7 bases, and 12 bases lay outside the gene matches. Written as DNA, the CDR3 is TGTGCCAGTAATGGTCAGGTCGACAGGGCCTATGGCTACACCTTC. This encodes CASNGQVDRAYGYTF.

V usage is TRBV7-3 and J usage is TRBJ2-5; D is possibly TRBD2 (5 bases). Deletions cut 3 bases from V and 4 bases from J, with 9 bases between. This CDR3 spans 13 amino acids. The germline gives CDR1 SGHTA, CDR2 FQGTGA. The CDR3 DNA reads TGTGCCAGCAGCTTCCGGGATGGAGAGACCCAGTACTTC. This gives the protein CASSFRDGETQYF.

The rearrangement uses TRBV6-5 and TRBJ1-1; 7 bases match TRBD1. V trimming: 4 bases; J trimming: 9 bases; junction bases outside the gene matches: 5. Germline CDR1 reads MNHEY; CDR2 reads SVGAGI. This CDR3 is built from 12 residues. CDR3 sequence reads: CASSSLRGKAFF. The CDR3 DNA reads as TGTGCCAGCAGTTCCCTCAGGGGGAAAGCTTTCTTT.

V and J are TRBV6-1 and TRBJ1-6; 11 nucleotides agree with TRBD1. The junction had 13 bases not matched to a gene; V was cut back by 2 bases and J by 7 bases. CDR1 MNHNS and CDR2 SASEGT come from the germline V gene. The CDR3 has 19 residues. CDR3 residues: CASSERTGGRVGYNSPLHF. In DNA form, the CDR3 reads TGTGCCAGCAGTGAAAGGACAGGGGGCAGAGTAGGGTACAATTCACCCCTCCACTTT.

The rearrangement links TRBV7-9 to TRBJ1-2, with D possibly matching TRBD1 (6 bases). The CDR3 totals 15 residues. V gave up 7 bases and J gave up 2 bases, with 17 bases separating them. Germline assignment: CDR1 SEHNR and CDR2 FQNEAQ (reference sequence). CDR3 DNA sequence: TGTGCCAGCACCTTGGGGGGCAGTTCGAACTATGGCTACACCTTC. It codes for CASTLGGSSNYGYTF. The full variable domain, in which reference TRBV7-9 and TRBJ1-2 provide the parts outside the CDR3, is DTGVSQNPRHKITKRGQNVTFRCDPISEHNRLYWYRQTLGQGPEFLTYFQNEAQLEKSRLLSDRFSAERPKGSFSTLEIQRTEQGDSAMYLCASTLGGSSNYGYTFGSGTRLTVV.

The V call is TRBV5-6, the J call TRBJ1-3, with 8 bases that match TRBD1. This CDR3 contains 19 residues. Germline loops: CDR1 SGHDT, CDR2 YYEEEE. With V trimmed by 2 bases and J by 0 bases, 13 bases remained unmatched. The CDR3 loop reads CASSFGDRSVLLSGNTIYF. In DNA form, the CDR3 reads TGTGCCAGCAGCTTCGGGGACAGGTCGGTCCTTCTCTCTGGAAACACCATATATTTT.

The gene calls are TRBV12-5 and TRBJ1-2; D is ambiguous. This CDR3 is built from 14 residues. Trimming took off 0 bases at V and 7 bases at J, with 12 bases between the two ends. The germline CDR1 and CDR2 sequences are LGHNT and FRNRAP. The CDR3 DNA sequence: TGTGCTAGTGGTTTGGTAGCAGGTCTCGGTGGCTACACCTTC. Its translation: CASGLVAGLGGYTF.

J is TRBJ2-1 and V is TRBV5-1, with 13 nucleotides matching TRBD2. V shed 3 bases and J 5 bases; nucleotides not matched to a gene: 2. The CDR3 extends over 15 amino acids. Per the germline V gene, CDR1 is SGHRS and CDR2 is YFSETQ. CDR3 sequence: CASSSGTSGNNEQFF. DNA for the CDR3: TGCGCCAGCAGCTCCGGGACTAGCGGGAACAATGAGCAGTTCTTC.

This clone has only a few counts. This chain joins TRBV27 and TRBJ1-2; TRBD1 matches 7 bases. V shed 6 bases, J shed 9 bases, and the junction held 13 bases outside the gene matches. Per germline, CDR1 MNHEY and CDR2 SMNVEV (reference sequence). The CDR3 totals 14 residues. DNA of the CDR3: TGTGCCAGCAGCCCGAACCGACAGGGTTCGCGCTACACCTTC. This codes for CASSPNRQGSRYTF.

V gene TRBV28 combines with J gene TRBJ2-6; possible D gene TRBD2, 6 bases. CDR3 length: 19 amino acids. The germline CDR1 and CDR2 sequences are MDHEN and SYDVKM. The V end lost 2 bases, the J end lost 0 bases, and 17 bases lay between the germline ends. The chain's CDR3 is CASSLRGWKRASGANVLTF. In DNA, the CDR3 is TGTGCCAGCAGTTTAAGAGGATGGAAGCGGGCCTCTGGGGCCAACGTCCTGACTTTC.

The rearrangement uses TRBV7-9 and TRBJ2-1; D is unclear. Trimming removed 4 bases from V and 1 base from J, with 8 bases in between. The germline V gene has CDR1 SEHNR and CDR2 FQNEAQ (reference sequence). The CDR3 contains 14 residues. The DNA of the CDR3 is TGTGCCAGCAGCTCCCAGGATTCCTACAATGAGCAGTTCTTC. Translated: CASSSQDSYNEQFF.

The chain carries TRBV29-1 and TRBJ2-5, with 11 bases matching TRBD2. V lost 5 bases, J lost 5 bases, and 4 bases stayed unmatched. Germline V lookup: CDR1 SQVTM, CDR2 ANQGSEA. The length of the CDR3 is 13 residues. The CDR3 bases are TGCAGCGTTCTGGGACTAGCGGTGGAGACCCAGTACTTC. It specifies CSVLGLAVETQYF.